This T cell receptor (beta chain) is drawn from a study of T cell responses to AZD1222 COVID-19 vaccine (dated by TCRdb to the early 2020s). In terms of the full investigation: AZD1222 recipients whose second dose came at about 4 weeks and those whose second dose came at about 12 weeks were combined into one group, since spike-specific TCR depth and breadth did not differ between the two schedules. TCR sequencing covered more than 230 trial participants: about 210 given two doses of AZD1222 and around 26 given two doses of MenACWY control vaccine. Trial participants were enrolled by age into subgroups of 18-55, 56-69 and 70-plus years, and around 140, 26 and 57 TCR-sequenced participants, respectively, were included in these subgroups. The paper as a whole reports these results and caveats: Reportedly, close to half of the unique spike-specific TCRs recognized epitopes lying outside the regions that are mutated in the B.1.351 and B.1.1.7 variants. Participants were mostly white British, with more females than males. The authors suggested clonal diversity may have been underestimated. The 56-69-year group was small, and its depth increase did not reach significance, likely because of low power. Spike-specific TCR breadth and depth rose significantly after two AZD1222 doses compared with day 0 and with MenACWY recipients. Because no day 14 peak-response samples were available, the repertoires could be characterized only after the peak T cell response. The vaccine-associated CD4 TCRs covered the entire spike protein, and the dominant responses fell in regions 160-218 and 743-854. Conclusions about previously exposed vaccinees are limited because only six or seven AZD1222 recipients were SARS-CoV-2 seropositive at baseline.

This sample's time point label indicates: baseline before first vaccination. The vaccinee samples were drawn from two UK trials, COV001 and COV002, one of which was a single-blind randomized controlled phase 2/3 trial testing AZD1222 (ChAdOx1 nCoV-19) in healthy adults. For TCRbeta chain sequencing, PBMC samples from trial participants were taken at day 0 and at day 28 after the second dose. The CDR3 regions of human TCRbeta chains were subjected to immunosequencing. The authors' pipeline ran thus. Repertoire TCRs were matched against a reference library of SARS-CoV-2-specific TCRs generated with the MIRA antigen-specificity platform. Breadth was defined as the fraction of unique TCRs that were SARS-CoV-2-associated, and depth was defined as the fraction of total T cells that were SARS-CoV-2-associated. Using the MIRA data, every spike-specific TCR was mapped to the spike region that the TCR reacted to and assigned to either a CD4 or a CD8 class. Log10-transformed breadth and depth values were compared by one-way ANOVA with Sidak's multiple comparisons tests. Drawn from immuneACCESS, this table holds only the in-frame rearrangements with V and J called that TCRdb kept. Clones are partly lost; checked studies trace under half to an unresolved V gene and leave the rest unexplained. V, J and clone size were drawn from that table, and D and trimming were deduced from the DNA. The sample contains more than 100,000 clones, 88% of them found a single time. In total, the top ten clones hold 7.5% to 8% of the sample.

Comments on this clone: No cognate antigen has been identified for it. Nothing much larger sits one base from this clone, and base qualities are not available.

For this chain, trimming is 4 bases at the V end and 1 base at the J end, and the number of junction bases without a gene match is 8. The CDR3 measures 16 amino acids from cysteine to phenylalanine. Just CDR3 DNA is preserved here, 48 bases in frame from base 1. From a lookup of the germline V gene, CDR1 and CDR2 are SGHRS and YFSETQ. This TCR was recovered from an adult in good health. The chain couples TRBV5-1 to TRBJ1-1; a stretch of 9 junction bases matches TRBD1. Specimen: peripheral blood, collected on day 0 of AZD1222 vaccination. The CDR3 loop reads CASSKGQGLGNTEAFF. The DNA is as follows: TGCGCCAGCAGCAAGGGACAGGGTTTAGGGAACACTGAAGCTTTCTTT.